The rows below give T cell receptor beta chains drawn from one sample of a study of blood T cell repertoires in COVID-19. Profiling relied on immunoSEQ multiplex PCR, and the TCRdb table lists in-frame clones only, not all of them. The sample carries some 83,000 clones, roughly 84% recorded once. Sequenced: peripheral blood. The receptors derive from a man in his forties or fifties with acute or convalescent COVID-19. The CDR3 runs from the conserved cysteine through the conserved F or W. The D gene is left open where the match is weak. The listing skips clone size in some rows; elsewhere it reads once, few, many or a size class.

.	TRBJ1-1	.	TRBV19	CASSSRVGNTEAFF	TGTGCCAGTAGTTCCAGGGTCGGAAACACTGAAGCTTTCTTT
few	TRBJ1-4	.	TRBV2	CASSAFPREKLFF	TGTGCCAGCAGTGCCTTTCCCCGTGAAAAACTGTTTTTT
.	TRBJ2-5	TRBD2	TRBV6-2/TRBV6-3	CASSYSTSGQETQYF	TGTGCCAGCAGTTACTCCACTAGCGGACAAGAGACCCAGTACTTC
.	TRBJ1-2	TRBD1	TRBV6-5	CASSYSPGTGGGYTF	TGTGCCAGCAGTTACTCTCCTGGGACAGGTGGTGGCTACACCTTC
.	TRBJ1-1	TRBD1	TRBV9	CASSSFPSQGERAFF	TGTGCCAGCAGCTCATTCCCCTCGCAGGGGGAGAGGGCTTTCTTT
.	TRBJ2-7	TRBD2	TRBV5-4	CASSSGLARTSYEQYF	TGTGCCAGCAGCTCGGGACTAGCGAGGACCTCCTACGAGCAGTACTTC
.	TRBJ1-2	TRBD1	TRBV6-5	CATFTGGDYGYTF	TGTGCCACCTTCACAGGGGGTGACTATGGCTACACCTTC
.	TRBJ2-4	TRBD1	TRBV5-1	CASSLTTGSEGIQYF	TGCGCCAGCAGCTTGACGACAGGGAGTGAGGGCATTCAGTACTTC
.	TRBJ1-1	TRBD1	TRBV7-2	CASTEQGAITEAFF	TGTGCCAGCACCGAACAGGGGGCAATAACTGAAGCTTTCTTT
once	TRBJ1-3	.	TRBV24-1	CATSDLAGNTIYF	TGTGCCACCAGTGATCTGGCAGGAAACACCATATATTTT
few	TRBJ2-1	.	TRBV5-6	CASSRLAPQFF	TGTGCCAGCAGCCGACTCGCACCGCAGTTCTTC
once	TRBJ1-1	.	TRBV4-1	CASSQGWISTIGRNTEAFF	TGCGCCAGCAGCCAAGGGTGGATATCAACTATTGGGAGGAACACTGAAGCTTTCTTT
.	TRBJ2-1	TRBD2	TRBV10-3	CAISDPGLAFEQFF	TGTGCCATCAGTGACCCGGGACTAGCGTTTGAGCAGTTCTTC
.	TRBJ2-6	.	TRBV7-3	CASSLTPSGFGANVLTF	TGTGCCAGCAGCTTAACTCCCTCAGGGTTTGGGGCCAACGTCCTGACTTTC
.	TRBJ2-2	.	TRBV21-1	CASRRTSGRRSTGELFF	TGTGCCAGCAGAAGGACTAGCGGGAGACGGAGCACCGGGGAGCTGTTTTTT
.	TRBJ2-2	.	TRBV9	CASSVIDTNTGELFF	TGTGCCAGCAGCGTAATTGACACGAACACCGGGGAGCTGTTTTTT
.	TRBJ2-7	TRBD1	TRBV3-1/TRBV3-2	CASSLWGTEHYEQYF	TGTGCCAGCAGCCTGTGGGGGACAGAACACTACGAGCAGTACTTC
.	TRBJ2-5	.	TRBV6-2/TRBV6-3	CASSEGGDMETQYF	TGTGCCAGCAGCGAGGGGGGGGATATGGAGACCCAGTACTTC
once	TRBJ2-1	TRBD2	TRBV24-1	CATSDPSGSSYNEQFF	TGTGCCACCAGTGATCCTAGCGGGAGCTCCTACAATGAGCAGTTCTTC
.	TRBJ1-5	.	TRBV29-1	CSVEDGGSNQPQHF	TGCAGCGTTGAAGACGGGGGGAGCAATCAGCCCCAGCATTTT